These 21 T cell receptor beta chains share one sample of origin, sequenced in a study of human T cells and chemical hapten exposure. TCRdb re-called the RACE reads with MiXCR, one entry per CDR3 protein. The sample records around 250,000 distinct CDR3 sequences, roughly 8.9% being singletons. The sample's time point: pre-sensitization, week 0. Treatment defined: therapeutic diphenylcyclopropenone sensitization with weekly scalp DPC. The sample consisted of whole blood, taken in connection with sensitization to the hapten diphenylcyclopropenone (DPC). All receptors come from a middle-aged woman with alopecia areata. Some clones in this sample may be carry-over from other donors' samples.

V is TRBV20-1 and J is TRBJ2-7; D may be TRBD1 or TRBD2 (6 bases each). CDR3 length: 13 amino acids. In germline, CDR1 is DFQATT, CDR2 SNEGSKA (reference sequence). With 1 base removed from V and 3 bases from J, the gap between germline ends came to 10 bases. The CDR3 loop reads CSARGGRDYEQYF. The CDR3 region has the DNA TGCAGTGCTAGAGGGGGGCGGGACTACGAGCAGTACTTC.

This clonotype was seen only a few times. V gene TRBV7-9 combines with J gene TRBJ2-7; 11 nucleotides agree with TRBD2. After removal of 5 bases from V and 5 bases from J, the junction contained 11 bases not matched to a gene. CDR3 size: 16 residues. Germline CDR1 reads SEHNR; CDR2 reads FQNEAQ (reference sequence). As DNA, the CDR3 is TGTGCCAGCAGCCCACTGCCCGGACTAGCGGGCGACGAGCAGTACTTC. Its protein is CASSPLPGLAGDEQYF. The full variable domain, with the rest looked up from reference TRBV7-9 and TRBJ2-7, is DTGVSQNPRHKITKRGQNVTFRCDPISEHNRLYWYRQTLGQGPEFLTYFQNEAQLEKSRLLSDRFSAERPKGSFSTLEIQRTEQGDSAMYLCASSPLPGLAGDEQYFGPGTRLTVT.

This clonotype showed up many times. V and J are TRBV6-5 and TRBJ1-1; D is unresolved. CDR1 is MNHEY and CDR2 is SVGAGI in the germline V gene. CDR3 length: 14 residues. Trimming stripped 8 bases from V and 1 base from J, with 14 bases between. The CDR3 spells CASREGSANTEAFF. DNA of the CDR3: TGTGCCAGCCGCGAGGGTTCAGCGAACACTGAAGCTTTCTTT.

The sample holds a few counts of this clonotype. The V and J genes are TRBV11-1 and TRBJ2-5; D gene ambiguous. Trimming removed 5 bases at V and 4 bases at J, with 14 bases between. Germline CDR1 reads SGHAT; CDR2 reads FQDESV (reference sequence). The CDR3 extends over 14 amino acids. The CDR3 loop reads CASSPPLLLETQYF. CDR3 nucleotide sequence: TGTGCCAGCAGCCCCCCGTTGCTCCTAGAGACCCAGTACTTC. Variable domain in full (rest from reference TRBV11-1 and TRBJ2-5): EAEVAQSPRYKITEKSQAVAFWCDPISGHATLYWYRQILGQGPELLVQFQDESVVDDSQLPKDRFSAERLKGVDSTLKIQPAELGDSAMYLCASSPPLLLETQYFGPGTRLLVL.

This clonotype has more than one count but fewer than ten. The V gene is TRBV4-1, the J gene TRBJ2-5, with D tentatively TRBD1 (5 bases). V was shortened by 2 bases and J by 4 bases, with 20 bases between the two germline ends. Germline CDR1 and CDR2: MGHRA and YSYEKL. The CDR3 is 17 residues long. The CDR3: CASSQQSQGIRGETQYF. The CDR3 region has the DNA TGCGCCAGCAGCCAACAAAGTCAGGGCATTAGGGGAGAGACCCAGTACTTC.

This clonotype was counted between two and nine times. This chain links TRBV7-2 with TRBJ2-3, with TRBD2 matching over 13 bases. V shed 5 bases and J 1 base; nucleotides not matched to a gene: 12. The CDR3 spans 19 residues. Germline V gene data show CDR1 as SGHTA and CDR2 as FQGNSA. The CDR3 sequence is CASSTKGLAGLRGTDTQYF. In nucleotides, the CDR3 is TGTGCCAGCAGCACAAAGGGACTAGCGGGGCTGAGAGGCACAGATACGCAGTATTTT.

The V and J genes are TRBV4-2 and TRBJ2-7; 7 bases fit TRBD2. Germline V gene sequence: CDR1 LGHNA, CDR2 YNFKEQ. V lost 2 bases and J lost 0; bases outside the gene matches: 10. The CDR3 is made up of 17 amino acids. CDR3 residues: CASSQSGRRDYSYEQYF. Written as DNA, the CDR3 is TGTGCCAGCAGCCAATCCGGGAGGCGGGACTACTCCTACGAGCAGTACTTC.

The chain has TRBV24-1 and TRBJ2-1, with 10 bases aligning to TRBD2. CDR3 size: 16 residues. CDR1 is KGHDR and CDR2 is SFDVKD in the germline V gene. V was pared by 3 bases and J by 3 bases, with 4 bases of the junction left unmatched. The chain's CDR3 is CATSDPTSGVYNEQFF. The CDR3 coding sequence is TGTGCCACCAGTGATCCCACTAGCGGGGTCTACAATGAGCAGTTCTTC.

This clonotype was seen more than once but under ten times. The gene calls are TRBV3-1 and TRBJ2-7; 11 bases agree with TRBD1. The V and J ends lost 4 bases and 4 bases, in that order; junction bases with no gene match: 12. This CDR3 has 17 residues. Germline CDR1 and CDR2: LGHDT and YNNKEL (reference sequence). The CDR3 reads CASSRVLPGQGVYEQYF. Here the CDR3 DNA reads TGTGCCAGCAGCCGCGTACTACCGGGACAGGGGGTTTACGAGCAGTACTTC.

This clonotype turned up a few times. The CDR3 spells CASSELAGNTDTQYF. In DNA form, the CDR3 reads TGTGCCAGCAGTGAATTGGCAGGGAACACAGATACGCAGTATTTT. J is TRBJ2-3 and V is TRBV2; D may be TRBD1 (5 bases). Germline V gives CDR1 SNHLY, CDR2 FYNNEI. This CDR3 is built from 15 residues. The V end lost 2 bases, the J end lost 2 bases, and 11 bases lay between the germline ends.

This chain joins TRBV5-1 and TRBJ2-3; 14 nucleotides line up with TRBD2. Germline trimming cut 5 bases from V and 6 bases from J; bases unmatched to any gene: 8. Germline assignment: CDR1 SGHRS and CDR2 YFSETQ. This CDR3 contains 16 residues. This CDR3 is CASSPGLAGGRDTQYF. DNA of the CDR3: TGCGCCAGCAGTCCAGGACTAGCGGGAGGCAGGGATACGCAGTATTTT.

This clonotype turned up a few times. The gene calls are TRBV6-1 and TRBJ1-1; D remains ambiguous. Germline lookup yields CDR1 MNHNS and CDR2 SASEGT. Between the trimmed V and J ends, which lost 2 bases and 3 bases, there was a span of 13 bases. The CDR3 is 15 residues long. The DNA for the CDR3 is TGTGCCAGCAGTGAAAATTTACAGCCTTACACTGAAGCTTTCTTT. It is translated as CASSENLQPYTEAFF.

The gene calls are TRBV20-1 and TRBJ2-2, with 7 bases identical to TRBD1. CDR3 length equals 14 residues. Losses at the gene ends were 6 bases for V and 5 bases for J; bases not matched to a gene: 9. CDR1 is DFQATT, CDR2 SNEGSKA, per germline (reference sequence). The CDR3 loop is CSATPGTVTGELFF. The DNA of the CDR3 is TGCAGTGCCACTCCCGGGACAGTGACCGGGGAGCTGTTTTTT.

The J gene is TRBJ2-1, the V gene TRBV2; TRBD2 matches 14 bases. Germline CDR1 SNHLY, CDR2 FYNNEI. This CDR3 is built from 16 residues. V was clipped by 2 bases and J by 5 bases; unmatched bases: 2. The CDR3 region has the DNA TGTGCCAGCAGTGAAAGGGGACTAGCGGGAGACAATGAGCAGTTCTTC. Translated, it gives CASSERGLAGDNEQFF.

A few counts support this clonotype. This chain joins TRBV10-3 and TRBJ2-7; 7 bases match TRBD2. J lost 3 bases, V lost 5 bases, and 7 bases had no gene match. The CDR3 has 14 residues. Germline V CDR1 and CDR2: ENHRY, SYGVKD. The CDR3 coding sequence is TGTGCCATCAGTCAGCGGGAACTCAACTACGAGCAGTACTTC. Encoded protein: CAISQRELNYEQYF.

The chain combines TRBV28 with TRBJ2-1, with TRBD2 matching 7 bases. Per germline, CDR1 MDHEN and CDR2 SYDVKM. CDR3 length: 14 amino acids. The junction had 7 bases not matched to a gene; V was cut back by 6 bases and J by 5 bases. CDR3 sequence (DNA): TGTGCCAGCAGAAGAGCGGGACCCAACAATGAGCAGTTCTTC. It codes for CASRRAGPNNEQFF.

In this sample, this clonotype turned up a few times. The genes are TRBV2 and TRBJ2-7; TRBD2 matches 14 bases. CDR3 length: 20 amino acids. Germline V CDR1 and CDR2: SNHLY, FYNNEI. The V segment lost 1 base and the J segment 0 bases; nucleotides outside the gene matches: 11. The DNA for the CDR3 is TGTGCCAGCAGTGAAGGGGTCTGGAGAGGGACTAGCGGGAGCTCCTACGAGCAGTACTTC. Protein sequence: CASSEGVWRGTSGSSYEQYF.

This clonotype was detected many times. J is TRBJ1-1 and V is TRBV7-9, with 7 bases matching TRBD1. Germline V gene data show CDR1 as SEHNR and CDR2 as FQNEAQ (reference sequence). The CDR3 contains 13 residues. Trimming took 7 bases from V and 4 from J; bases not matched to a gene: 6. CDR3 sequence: CASKIQGPTEAFF. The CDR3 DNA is TGTGCCAGCAAGATACAGGGGCCCACTGAAGCTTTCTTT.

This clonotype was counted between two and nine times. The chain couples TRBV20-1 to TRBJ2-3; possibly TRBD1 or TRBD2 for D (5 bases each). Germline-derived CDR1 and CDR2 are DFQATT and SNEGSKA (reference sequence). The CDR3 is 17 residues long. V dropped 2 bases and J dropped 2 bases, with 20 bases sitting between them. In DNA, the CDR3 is TGCAGTGCTAGACCCACTGAGCCGGGACCCACCACAGATACGCAGTATTTT. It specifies CSARPTEPGPTTDTQYF.

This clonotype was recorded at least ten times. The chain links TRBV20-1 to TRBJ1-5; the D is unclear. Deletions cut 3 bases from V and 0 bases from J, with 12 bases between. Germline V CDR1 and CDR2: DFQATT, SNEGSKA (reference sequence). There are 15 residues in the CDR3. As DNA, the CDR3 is TGCAGTGCTAGGAAACAGCCGAATAGCAATCAGCCCCAGCATTTT. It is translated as CSARKQPNSNQPQHF.

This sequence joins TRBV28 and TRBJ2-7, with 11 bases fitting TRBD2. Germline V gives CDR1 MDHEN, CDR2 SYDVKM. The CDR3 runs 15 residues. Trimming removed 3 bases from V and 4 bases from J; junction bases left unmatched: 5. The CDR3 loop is CASSLGLAERYEQYF. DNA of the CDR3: TGTGCCAGCAGTTTGGGACTAGCGGAAAGGTACGAGCAGTACTTC. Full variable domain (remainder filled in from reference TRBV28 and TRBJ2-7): DVKVTQSSRYLVKRTGEKVFLECVQDMDHENMFWYRQDPGLGLRLIYFSYDVKMKEKGDIPEGYSVSREKKERFSLILESASTNQTSMYLCASSLGLAERYEQYFGPGTRLTVT.